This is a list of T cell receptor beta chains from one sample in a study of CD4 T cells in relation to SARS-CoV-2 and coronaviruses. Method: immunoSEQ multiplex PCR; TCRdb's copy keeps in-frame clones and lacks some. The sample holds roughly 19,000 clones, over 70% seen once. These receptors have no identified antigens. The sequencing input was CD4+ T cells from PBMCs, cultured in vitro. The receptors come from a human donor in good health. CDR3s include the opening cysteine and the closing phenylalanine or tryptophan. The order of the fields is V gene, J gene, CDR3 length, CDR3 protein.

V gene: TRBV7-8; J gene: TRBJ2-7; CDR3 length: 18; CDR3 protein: CASSPRVHPTGGFYEQYF
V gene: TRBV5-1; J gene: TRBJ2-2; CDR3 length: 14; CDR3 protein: CASSSRSAAGELFF
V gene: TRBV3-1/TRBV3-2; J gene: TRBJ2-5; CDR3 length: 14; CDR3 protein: CASSLMGGEETQYF
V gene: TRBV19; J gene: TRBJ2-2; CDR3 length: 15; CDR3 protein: CASSGPRGASGELFF
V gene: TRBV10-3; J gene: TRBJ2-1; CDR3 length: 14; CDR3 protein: CAIGVAGGRNEQFF
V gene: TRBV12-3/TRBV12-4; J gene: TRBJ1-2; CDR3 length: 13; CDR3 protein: CASSFGRSYGYTF
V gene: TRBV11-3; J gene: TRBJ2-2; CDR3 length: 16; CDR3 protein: CASSLAVGGGTGELFF
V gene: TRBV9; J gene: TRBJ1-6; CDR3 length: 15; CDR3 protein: CASSLTGGKDSPLHF
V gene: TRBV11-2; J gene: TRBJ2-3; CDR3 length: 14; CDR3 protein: CASSLDWGSDTQYF
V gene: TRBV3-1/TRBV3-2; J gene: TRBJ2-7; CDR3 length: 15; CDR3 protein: CASSLQAGSSYEQYF
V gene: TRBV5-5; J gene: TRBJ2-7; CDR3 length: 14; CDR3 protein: CASSHDSFSYEQYF
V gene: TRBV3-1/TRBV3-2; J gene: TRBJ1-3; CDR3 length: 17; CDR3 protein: CASSQLDRDKTGNTIYF
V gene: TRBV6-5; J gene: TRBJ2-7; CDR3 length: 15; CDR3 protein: CASSYSGQRAYEQYF
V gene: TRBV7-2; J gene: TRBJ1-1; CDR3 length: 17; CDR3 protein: CASSFIYSNTMNTEAFF
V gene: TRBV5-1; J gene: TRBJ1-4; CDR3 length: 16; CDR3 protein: CASSWGDRSSNEKLFF
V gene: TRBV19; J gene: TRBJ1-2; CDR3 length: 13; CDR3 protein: CASSLDRGFGYTF
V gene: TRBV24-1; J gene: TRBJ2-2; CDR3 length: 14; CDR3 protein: CATIPGLNTGELFF
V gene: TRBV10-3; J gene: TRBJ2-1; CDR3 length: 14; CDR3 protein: CATAAGGGNNEQFF
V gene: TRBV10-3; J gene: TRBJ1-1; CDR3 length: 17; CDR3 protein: CAISESRRDRGQSEAFF
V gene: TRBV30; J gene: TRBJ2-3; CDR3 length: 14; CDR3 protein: CAWSVRRESDTQYF
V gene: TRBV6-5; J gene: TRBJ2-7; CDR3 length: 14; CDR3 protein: CASSYSWGVSEQYF
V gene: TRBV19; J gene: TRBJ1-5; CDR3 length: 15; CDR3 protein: CASSIPGLSNQPQHF
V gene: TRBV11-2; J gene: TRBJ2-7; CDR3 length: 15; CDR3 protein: CASSLTTGGSYEQYF
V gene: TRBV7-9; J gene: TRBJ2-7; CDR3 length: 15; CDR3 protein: CASSTGRTGGPEQYF
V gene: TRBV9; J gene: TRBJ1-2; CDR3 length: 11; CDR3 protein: CASSVDSGYTF
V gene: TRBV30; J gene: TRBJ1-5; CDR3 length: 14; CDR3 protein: CAWASEGSNQPQHF
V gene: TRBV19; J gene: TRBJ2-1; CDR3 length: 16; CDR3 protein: CASSSRGGAEHNEQFF
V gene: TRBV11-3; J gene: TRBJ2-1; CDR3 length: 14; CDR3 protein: CASSFSAGLSEQFF